This T cell receptor beta chain is drawn from a study of graft-versus-host responses after intestinal transplantation. Study at large: The recipients all started with anti-thymocyte globulin induction and then took tacrolimus and steroids for 3 to 4 years. General observations from the study: The marrow of recipients harbored GvH clones, and ileum or blood showed some of them first.

This table comes from immunoSEQ multiplex PCR, and its TCRdb copy is limited to in-frame clones, with some not included. The sample includes about 120,000 clones, roughly 95% seen only once; the top ten take over 2.5%. Germline V gene data show CDR1 as MDHEN and CDR2 as SYDVKM. This CDR3 spans 11 amino acids. V lost 10 bases, J lost 5 bases, and 11 bases lay in between. Note on this clone: The antigen is not known.

This TCR came from a human donor who received an intestinal transplant. The gene calls are TRBV28 and TRBJ2-5, with D uncertain. The sample was unstimulated CD8+ T cells sorted from spleen or lymph node cells, taken before intestinal transplant. In DNA form, the CDR3 reads TGTGCCACCGACCTGGGCGAGACCCAGTACTTC. This translates into CATDLGETQYF.